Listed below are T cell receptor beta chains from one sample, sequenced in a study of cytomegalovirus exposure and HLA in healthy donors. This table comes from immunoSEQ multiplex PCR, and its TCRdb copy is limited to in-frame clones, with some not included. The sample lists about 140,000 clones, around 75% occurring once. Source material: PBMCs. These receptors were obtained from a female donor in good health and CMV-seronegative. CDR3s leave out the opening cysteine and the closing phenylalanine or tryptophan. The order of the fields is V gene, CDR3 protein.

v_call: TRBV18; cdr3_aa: ASSAGWFEGNIQY
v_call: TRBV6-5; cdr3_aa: ASSYSRRDQPQH
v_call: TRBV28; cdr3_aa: ASSWGLEKLF
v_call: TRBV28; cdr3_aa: ASSPDWDYGYT
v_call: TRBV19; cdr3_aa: ASSIRWTSGRNEQF
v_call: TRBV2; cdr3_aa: ASSRTGGPQH
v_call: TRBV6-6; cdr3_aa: ASRLADYEQY
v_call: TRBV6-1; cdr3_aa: ASEDRPSYEQY
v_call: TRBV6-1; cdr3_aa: ASKDSRHQPQH
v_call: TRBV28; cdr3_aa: ASSPLGEGVGQPQH
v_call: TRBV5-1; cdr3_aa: ASSFRTSGTEAF
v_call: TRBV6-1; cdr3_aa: ASSEAGTGTYEQY
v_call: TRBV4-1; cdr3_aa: ASSQPFSLGQTYEQY
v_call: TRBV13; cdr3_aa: ASSLGLAASTGELF
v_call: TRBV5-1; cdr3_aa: ASSNGFTDTQY
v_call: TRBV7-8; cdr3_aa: ASSLELTGGSGTEAF
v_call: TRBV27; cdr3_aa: ASSGKGVGNEKLF
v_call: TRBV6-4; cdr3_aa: ASSDLRTGAYEQY
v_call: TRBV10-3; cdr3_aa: AIRGQDSYNEQF
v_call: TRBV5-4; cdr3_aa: ASSLTGTGGNQPQH
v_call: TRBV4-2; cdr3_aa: ASSRLGAYEQY
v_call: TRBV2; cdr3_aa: ASSQSARDSNTGELF
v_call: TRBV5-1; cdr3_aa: ASSKLAGGPNEQF
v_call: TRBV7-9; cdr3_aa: ASSATGVQETQY
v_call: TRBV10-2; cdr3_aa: ASSAGVSEYTNNEQF
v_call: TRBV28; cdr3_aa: ASSLGSGRVDTGELF
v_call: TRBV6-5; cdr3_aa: ASSYSGGKTEAF
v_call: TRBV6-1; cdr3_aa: ASTAGAYNEQF
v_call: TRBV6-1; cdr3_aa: ASSGLGTGFYEQY
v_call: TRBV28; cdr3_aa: ASSLGLDQTRAHTDTQY
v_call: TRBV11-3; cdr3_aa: ASSPGTSAGEQF
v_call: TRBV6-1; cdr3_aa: ASSGQTSGRRNEQF
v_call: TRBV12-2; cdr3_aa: ASRLVFPTKQAYEQY
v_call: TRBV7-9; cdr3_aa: ASSLGLAGGHEQY
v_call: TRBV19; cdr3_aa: ASSPTKRSGRNTGELF
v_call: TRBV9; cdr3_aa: ASSVALAEETQY
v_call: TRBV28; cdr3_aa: ASSLKRVEAF
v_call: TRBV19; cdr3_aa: ATRPREGNTGELF
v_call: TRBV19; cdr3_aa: ASSIDRLAGEYEQY
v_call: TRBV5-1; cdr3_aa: ASSPPRTGNGKNIQY
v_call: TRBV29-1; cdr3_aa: SVMTGDYEQY
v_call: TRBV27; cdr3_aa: ASSHMSGIEQY
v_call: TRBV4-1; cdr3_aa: ASSQDRAHNQPQH
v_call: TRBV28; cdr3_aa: ASRSSGANVLT
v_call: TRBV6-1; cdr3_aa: ASSDGSRGAF
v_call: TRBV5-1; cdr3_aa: ASSAGYEQY
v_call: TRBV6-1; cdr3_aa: ASSVTGTRGNTIY
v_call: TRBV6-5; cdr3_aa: ASKTAAYEQY
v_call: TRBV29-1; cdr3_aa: SVEGTSAESYEQY
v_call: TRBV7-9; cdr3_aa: ASSLGGRKMRTKETQY
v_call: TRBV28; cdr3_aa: ASSLVWGQGSYEQY
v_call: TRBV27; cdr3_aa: ASAYRGQNYGYT
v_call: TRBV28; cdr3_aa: ASSPPDGYEQY